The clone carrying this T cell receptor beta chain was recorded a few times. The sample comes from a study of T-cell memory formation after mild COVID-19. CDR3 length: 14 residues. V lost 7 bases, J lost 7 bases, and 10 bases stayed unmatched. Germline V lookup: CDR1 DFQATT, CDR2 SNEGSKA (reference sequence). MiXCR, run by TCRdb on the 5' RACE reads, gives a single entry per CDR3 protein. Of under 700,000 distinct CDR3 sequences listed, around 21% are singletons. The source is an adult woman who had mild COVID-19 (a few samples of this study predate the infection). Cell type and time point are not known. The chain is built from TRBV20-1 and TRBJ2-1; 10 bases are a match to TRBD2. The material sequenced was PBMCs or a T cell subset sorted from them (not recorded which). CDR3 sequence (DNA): TGCAGTGTCTCACCTAGCGGGAGTAGAAATGAGCAGTTCTTC. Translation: CSVSPSGSRNEQFF.